These T cell receptor beta chains were read from a single sample in a study of T cell responses to AZD1222 COVID-19 vaccine. Profiled with immunoSEQ multiplex PCR; TCRdb holds only in-frame clones, not every one. The data contain about 270,000 clones, roughly 93% of them singletons. The sample here was peripheral blood, taken 28 days after the second AZD1222 dose. Receptors originate from an adult who received the AZD1222 COVID-19 vaccine. Both conserved end residues are trimmed from each CDR3. The order of the fields is J gene, V gene, CDR3 protein.

J: TRBJ2-5; V: TRBV21-1; CDR3: ASSPWEGRETQY
J: TRBJ1-1; V: TRBV28; CDR3: ASSLVPAGGGTEAF
J: TRBJ2-3; V: TRBV9; CDR3: ASSSRTPGTDTQY
J: TRBJ2-7; V: TRBV28; CDR3: ASSSTGFVLDEQY
J: TRBJ1-3; V: TRBV4-1; CDR3: ASSPTGTISGNTIY
J: TRBJ1-3; V: TRBV20-1; CDR3: SASSGLPGNTIY
J: TRBJ2-1; V: TRBV5-8; CDR3: ASSETSGRPPYNEQF
J: TRBJ1-2; V: TRBV5-4; CDR3: ASSFQQGAVSYT
J: TRBJ2-7; V: TRBV7-6; CDR3: ASSSPRTGLYEQY
J: TRBJ2-3; V: TRBV6-5; CDR3: ASSVGGGYTDTQY
J: TRBJ2-7; V: TRBV11-3; CDR3: ASSLGDSYEQY
J: TRBJ2-1; V: TRBV7-8; CDR3: ASRSLTGGGYYNEQF
J: TRBJ1-2; V: TRBV15; CDR3: ATSRPPGGDGYT
J: TRBJ2-1; V: TRBV18; CDR3: ASSPSRGSYNEQF
J: TRBJ2-1; V: TRBV5-1; CDR3: ASSLVTEQF
J: TRBJ2-1; V: TRBV19; CDR3: ASRETASYNEQF
J: TRBJ1-4; V: TRBV28; CDR3: ASKLTPGATNEKLF
J: TRBJ1-3; V: TRBV18; CDR3: ASSPLEGAGNTIY
J: TRBJ2-1; V: TRBV4-1; CDR3: ASSPRTDYNEQF
J: TRBJ2-4; V: TRBV7-3; CDR3: ASSLRTSGSPQAKNIQY
J: TRBJ2-2; V: TRBV7-3; CDR3: ASSLGLAGAGTGELF
J: TRBJ2-7; V: TRBV29-1; CDR3: SVRGQSSYEQY
J: TRBJ2-5; V: TRBV28; CDR3: ASSFGGPETQY
J: TRBJ1-6; V: TRBV3-1/TRBV3-2; CDR3: ASSQDGHSPLH
J: TRBJ2-5; V: TRBV6-2/TRBV6-3; CDR3: ASSYSRRGGQETQY
J: TRBJ2-2; V: TRBV7-3; CDR3: ASSLTGPGELF
J: TRBJ1-5; V: TRBV27; CDR3: ASRHYRGELGNQPQH
J: TRBJ1-5; V: TRBV20-1; CDR3: SVGWPQH
J: TRBJ2-1; V: TRBV28; CDR3: ASSYRQGGSYNEQF
J: TRBJ1-1; V: TRBV18; CDR3: ASSLGQATILEAF
J: TRBJ2-7; V: TRBV5-1; CDR3: ASSPPLPQGPAYEQY
J: TRBJ2-1; V: TRBV7-3; CDR3: ASSLTAGTAYNEQF
J: TRBJ2-2; V: TRBV29-1; CDR3: SAPGQTGELF